Shown below are 28 T cell receptor beta chains from a single sample sequenced in a study of OX40 agonist ivuxolimab in advanced cancers. Assay: immunoSEQ multiplex PCR; the TCRdb copy retains only in-frame clones and omits some. Among roughly 110,000 clones, around 93% were seen once, and the ten largest hold 0.95% to 1.5%. This specimen consisted of CD4+ or CD8+ T cells sorted from blood, obtained in a trial of the OX40 agonist ivuxolimab. The origin of the receptors is an adult with an advanced solid tumor such as melanoma, head and neck, liver or kidney cancer.

The chain is built from TRBV7-9 and TRBJ1-5; 8 bases line up with TRBD1. J gave up 0 bases and V 3 bases, and 13 bases lay outside the gene matches. CDR1 and CDR2 from the germline V gene are SEHNR and FQNEAQ (reference sequence). The CDR3 runs 19 residues. This CDR3 reads CASSFALTGAKLSNQPQHF. Written as DNA, the CDR3 is TGTGCCAGCAGCTTCGCTCTGACAGGGGCCAAGCTTAGCAATCAGCCCCAGCATTTT.

V and J are TRBV28 and TRBJ2-7, with 13 bases that match TRBD2. J gave up 2 bases and V 2 bases, and 0 bases lay outside the gene matches. The CDR3 loop spans 15 amino acids. Looked up from germline, CDR1 is MDHEN and CDR2 is SYDVKM. In DNA form, the CDR3 reads TGTGCCAGCAGTTTAGGGACTAGCGGGACCTACGAGCAGTACTTC. Protein product: CASSLGTSGTYEQYF.

This clone has only a few counts. This chain uses TRBV7-2 with TRBJ2-2, with TRBD1 identical over 7 bases. This CDR3 has 17 amino acids. Per the germline V gene, CDR1 is SGHTA and CDR2 is FQGNSA. Trimming cost V 5 bases and J 1 base; bases outside gene matches: 10. The CDR3 region has the DNA TGTGCCAGCAGCACCACAGGGGTGGGGCTGAACACCGGGGAGCTGTTTTTT. This encodes CASSTTGVGLNTGELFF.

The chain has TRBV7-9 and TRBJ2-3; 11 bases are shared with TRBD2. The CDR3 is 15 amino acids. Germline CDR1 and CDR2: SEHNR and FQNEAQ (reference sequence). V lost 4 bases, J lost 6 bases, and 6 bases stayed unmatched. CDR3 in amino acids: CASSSQGLAADTQYF. CDR3 coding DNA: TGTGCCAGCAGCTCCCAGGGACTAGCGGCGGATACGCAGTATTTT.

The V gene is TRBV5-4, the J gene TRBJ2-7; 7 nucleotides align to TRBD1. CDR1 and CDR2 from the germline V gene are SGHNT and YYREEE (reference sequence). With V trimmed by 0 bases and J by 6 bases, 3 bases remained unmatched. This CDR3 has 13 residues. The CDR3 DNA sequence: TGTGCCAGCAGCTTGGGGCAGGGGGTCGAGCAGTACTTC. Its protein is CASSLGQGVEQYF.

This clone was seen once. The chain is built from TRBV7-3 and TRBJ2-2; D gene unclear. The CDR3 is 16 amino acids. Germline V gene lookup returns CDR1 SGHTA and CDR2 FQGTGA. Trimming pared 2 bases from V and 7 bases from J, leaving 17 bases between. The CDR3 bases are TGTGCCAGCAGCTTATCGGAAGGCACCTACGGCGGGGAGCTGTTTTTT. This sequence encodes CASSLSEGTYGGELFF.

The chain recombines TRBV11-2 with TRBJ2-1; 8 bases agree with TRBD2. The CDR3 spans 15 residues. V shed 5 bases, J shed 7 bases, and the junction held 10 bases outside the gene matches. CDR1 and CDR2 from the germline V gene are SGHAT and FQNNGV. CDR3 DNA: TGTGCCAGCAGCCCGGGACTAGGCCAGGGTAATGAGCAGTTCTTC. This gives the protein CASSPGLGQGNEQFF.

The V gene is TRBV5-4, the J gene TRBJ1-1; possibly TRBD1 for D (6 bases). CDR1 and CDR2 from the germline V gene are SGHNT and YYREEE (reference sequence). CDR3 size: 17 residues. Deletions cut 10 bases from V and 0 bases from J, with 25 bases between. In DNA, the CDR3 is TGTGCCGCACACTTGGGGCAGGGGTCCCGAATGAACACTGAAGCTTTCTTT. Its translation: CAAHLGQGSRMNTEAFF.

The chain recombines TRBV7-9 with TRBJ1-4; D unclear. The germline V gene has CDR1 SEHNR and CDR2 FQNEAQ (reference sequence). V lost 5 bases and J lost 11, with 12 bases in between. The CDR3 is 12 residues long. CDR3 DNA sequence: TGTGCCAGCAGCCGGAGGGAGGATAAACTGTTTTTT. Its protein product is CASSRREDKLFF.

As for this clone: Distinct nucleotide sequences in the sample also encode this CDR3. This rearrangement joins TRBV7-2 to TRBJ2-5; D not resolved. The end of the DNA is better explained by TRBJ2-7, so the J call may be wrong. Looked up from germline, CDR1 is SGHTA and CDR2 is FQGNSA. CDR3 length equals 12 residues. The chain's CDR3 is CASSLGAYEQYF. CDR3 DNA: TGTGCCAGCAGCTTAGGAGCCTACGAGCAGTACTTC.

The chain uses TRBV15 and TRBJ1-2, with no clear D. The germline gives CDR1 LNHNV, CDR2 YYDKDF (reference sequence). Trimming took 0 bases from V and 0 from J, leaving 5 bases between them. This CDR3 contains 14 residues. The CDR3 DNA reads TGTGCCACCAGCAGAGATGTATCTAACTATGGCTACACCTTC. Protein sequence: CATSRDVSNYGYTF.

Notes on this clone: At one of its ends the junction is not consistent with the germline gene, which may arise from a read error. The rearrangement uses TRBV7-7 and TRBJ2-2; the match to TRBD1 covers 7 bases. This CDR3 has 13 amino acids. The germline V gene encodes CDR1 SSHAT and CDR2 FNYEAQ (reference sequence). In nucleotides, the CDR3 is TGTGCTAGCAGCCCTGACAGGGCCGGGGAGCTGTTTTTT. Encoded protein: CASSPDRAGELFF.

This chain connects TRBV15 to TRBJ1-2; a possible D gene is TRBD1 (5 bases). This CDR3 spans 15 amino acids. Trimming shortened V by 5 bases and J by 6 bases, and 19 bases separated the two germline ends. Germline assignment: CDR1 LNHNV and CDR2 YYDKDF (reference sequence). The CDR3 spells CATSPASGLTDGYTF. CDR3 DNA sequence: TGTGCCACCAGCCCCGCGTCAGGGCTCACCGATGGCTACACCTTC.

The chain links TRBV7-8 to TRBJ2-1; D is perhaps TRBD1 (5 bases). CDR3 length: 19 amino acids. The germline V and J ends were trimmed by 1 base and 1 base, with 20 bases remaining between them. Germline V gene lookup returns CDR1 SGHVS and CDR2 FQNEAQ. CDR3 loop: CASSLVGIGVAGSYNEQFF. The CDR3 DNA follows: TGTGCCAGCAGCTTAGTAGGTATAGGGGTGGCAGGATCCTACAATGAGCAGTTCTTC.

The genes are TRBV28 and TRBJ2-7; D not resolved. This CDR3 has 12 amino acids. Germline lookup yields CDR1 MDHEN and CDR2 SYDVKM. V was shortened by 7 bases and J by 5 bases, with 12 bases between the two germline ends. The CDR3 region has the DNA TGTGCCAGCAAGGGTCCCTGGAACGAGCAGTACTTC. This sequence encodes CASKGPWNEQYF. Supplemented by reference TRBV28 and TRBJ2-7, the full variable domain reads DVKVTQSSRYLVKRTGEKVFLECVQDMDHENMFWYRQDPGLGLRLIYFSYDVKMKEKGDIPEGYSVSREKKERFSLILESASTNQTSMYLCASKGPWNEQYFGPGTRLTVT.

The rearrangement joins TRBV20-1 to TRBJ1-2; D remains ambiguous. With 3 bases removed from V and 10 bases from J, the gap between germline ends came to 12 bases. The CDR3 consists of 11 residues. CDR1 is DFQATT, CDR2 SNEGSKA, per germline (reference sequence). CDR3: CSASRASNYTF. The DNA of the CDR3 is TGCAGTGCTAGCCGGGCGTCCAACTACACCTTC.

As for this clone: No conserved phenylalanine or tryptophan is present at the end of the CDR3, so a read error is the likely explanation. No DNA is shown, since the ends of the CDR3 on it are uncertain; the CDR3 is the one TCRdb lists. The V call is TRBV28, the J call TRBJ2-7. Germline CDR1 MDHEN, CDR2 SYDVKM. Termini included, the CDR3 measures 9 amino acids. Here the CDR3 reads CASGNFGEI.

The count of this clone is one. The chain links TRBV2 to TRBJ2-7, with 8 bases lining up with TRBD2. Germline-derived CDR1 and CDR2 are SNHLY and FYNNEI. After removal of 4 bases from V and 3 bases from J, the junction contained 2 bases not matched to a gene. There are 13 residues in the CDR3. CDR3 in DNA: TGTGCCAGCAGTGCCGCGGGGGGCTACGAGCAGTACTTC. Translation gives CASSAAGGYEQYF.

This clone appeared a single time. The CDR3 reads CASSLFRGDQDSNQPQHF. The CDR3 DNA is TGTGCCAGCAGCTTATTTAGGGGGGACCAGGATAGCAATCAGCCCCAGCATTTT. The rearrangement uses TRBV7-9 and TRBJ1-5, with D perhaps TRBD1 (6 bases). CDR1 and CDR2 from the germline V gene are SEHNR and FQNEAQ (reference sequence). Trimming left V 2 bases short and J 0 bases short, with 17 bases between. This CDR3 has 18 residues.

The V gene is TRBV7-9, the J gene TRBJ2-5; D gene ambiguous. Trimming took 8 bases from V and 0 from J, leaving 13 bases between them. The CDR3 has 14 residues. Germline V lookup: CDR1 SEHNR, CDR2 FQNEAQ (reference sequence). As DNA, the CDR3 is TGTGCCAGCCAGTCGGGCAGCAACCAAGAGACCCAGTACTTC. Its translation: CASQSGSNQETQYF. The whole variable domain, filled in from reference TRBV7-9 and TRBJ2-5, reads DTGVSQNPRHKITKRGQNVTFRCDPISEHNRLYWYRQTLGQGPEFLTYFQNEAQLEKSRLLSDRFSAERPKGSFSTLEIQRTEQGDSAMYLCASQSGSNQETQYFGPGTRLLVL.

This clone was observed a single time. The gene calls are TRBV6-5 and TRBJ2-5; 7 bases line up with TRBD1. In germline, CDR1 is MNHEY, CDR2 SVGAGI. V was clipped by 11 bases and J by 6 bases; unmatched bases: 12. The CDR3 runs 13 residues. CDR3 sequence (DNA): TGTGCCGGCGCGACAGGGCCCGGCAAGACCCAGTACTTC. The encoded protein is CAGATGPGKTQYF.

The V call is TRBV4-1, the J call TRBJ2-7; D gene ambiguous. Germline V gene sequence: CDR1 MGHRA, CDR2 YSYEKL. The CDR3 sequence is 14 residues long. V was cut by 0 bases and J by 5 bases, with 11 bases left in between. DNA of the CDR3: TGCGCCAGCAGCCAAGAAGGTGGGCTGGACGAGCAGTACTTC. Translated: CASSQEGGLDEQYF.

This clone was observed a few times. The J gene is TRBJ1-1, the V gene TRBV9; perhaps TRBD1 as D (5 bases). CDR3 length: 15 residues. The germline V gene has CDR1 SGDLS and CDR2 YYNGEE. Trimming pared 4 bases from V and 4 bases from J, leaving 17 bases between. The CDR3 DNA follows: TGTGCCAGCAGCACCCGGGCCGGGAGGGGCACTGAAGCTTTCTTT. This codes for CASSTRAGRGTEAFF.

The chain carries TRBV12-2 and TRBJ2-3; the table's D call TRBD1 went unverified against the DNA. TRBV12-2 constitutes a pseudogene. The CDR3 is 17 residues long. The CDR3 loop is CASRSTTGGTDTDTQYF. The CDR3 DNA reads as TGTGCAAGTCGTTCAACTACAGGGGGAACGGACACAGATACGCAGTATTTT.

The chain recombines TRBV27 with TRBJ1-2; 7 bases agree with TRBD1. In germline, CDR1 is MNHEY, CDR2 SMNVEV (reference sequence). This CDR3 contains 16 residues. The junction had 6 bases not matched to a gene; V was cut back by 2 bases and J by 0 bases. The CDR3 protein is CASSLGQVSTNYGYTF. CDR3 DNA sequence: TGTGCCAGCAGTTTAGGACAGGTTTCAACTAACTATGGCTACACCTTC.

V gene TRBV5-1 combines with J gene TRBJ2-1, with D perhaps TRBD1 (6 bases). Looked up from germline, CDR1 is SGHRS and CDR2 is YFSETQ. Trimming took off 4 bases at V and 1 base at J, with 9 bases between the two ends. CDR3 size: 14 residues. The CDR3 DNA reads as TGCGCCAGCAGCGGACAGATTTCCTACAATGAGCAGTTCTTC. Amino acids: CASSGQISYNEQFF. The whole variable domain, filled in from reference TRBV5-1 and TRBJ2-1, reads KAGVTQTPRYLIKTRGQQVTLSCSPISGHRSVSWYQQTPGQGLQFLFEYFSETQRNKGNFPGRFSGRQFSNSRSEMNVSTLELGDSALYLCASSGQISYNEQFFGPGTRLTVL.

The J gene is TRBJ2-7, the V gene TRBV9; tentatively, D is TRBD2 (6 bases). V gave up 0 bases and J gave up 3 bases, with 13 bases separating them. Germline V gene data show CDR1 as SGDLS and CDR2 as YYNGEE. This CDR3 region has 15 residues. The CDR3 DNA follows: TGTGCCAGCAGCGTAGGCCCGGGAGAGGACTACGAGCAGTACTTC. This codes for CASSVGPGEDYEQYF.

The CDR3 reads CASSLGTSGSGNEQFF. The CDR3 nucleotides read TGTGCCAGCAGCTTGGGGACTAGCGGGAGTGGGAATGAGCAGTTCTTC. The chain carries TRBV5-5 and TRBJ2-1, with 13 nucleotides matching TRBD2. The V gene end was trimmed by 0 bases and the J gene end by 7 bases; junction bases not matched to a gene: 4. This CDR3 is built from 16 residues. Germline loops: CDR1 SGHKS, CDR2 YYEKEE (reference sequence). Filled out from reference TRBV5-5 and TRBJ2-1, the complete variable domain reads DAGVTQSPTHLIKTRGQQVTLRCSPISGHKSVSWYQQVLGQGPQFIFQYYEKEERGRGNFPDRFSARQFPNYSSELNVNALLLGDSALYLCASSLGTSGSGNEQFFGPGTRLTVL.